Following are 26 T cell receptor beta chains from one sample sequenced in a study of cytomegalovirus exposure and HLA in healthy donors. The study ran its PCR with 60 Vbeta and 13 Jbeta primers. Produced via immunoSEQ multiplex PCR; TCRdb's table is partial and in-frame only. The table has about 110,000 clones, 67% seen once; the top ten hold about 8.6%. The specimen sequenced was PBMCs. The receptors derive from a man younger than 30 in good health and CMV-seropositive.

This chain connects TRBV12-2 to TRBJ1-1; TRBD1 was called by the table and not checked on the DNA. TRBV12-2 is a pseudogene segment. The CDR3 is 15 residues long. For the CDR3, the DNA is TGTGCAAGTCGCTTAGGGTACAGGGGGAACACTGAAGCTTTCTTT. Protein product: CASRLGYRGNTEAFF.

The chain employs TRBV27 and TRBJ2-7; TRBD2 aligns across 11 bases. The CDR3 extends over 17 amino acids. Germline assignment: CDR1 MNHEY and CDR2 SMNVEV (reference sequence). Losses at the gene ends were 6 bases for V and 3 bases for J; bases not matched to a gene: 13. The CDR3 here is CASRSTLAGGENYEQYV. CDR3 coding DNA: TGTGCCAGCAGGTCAACCCTAGCGGGGGGCGAGAACTACGAGCAGTACGTC.

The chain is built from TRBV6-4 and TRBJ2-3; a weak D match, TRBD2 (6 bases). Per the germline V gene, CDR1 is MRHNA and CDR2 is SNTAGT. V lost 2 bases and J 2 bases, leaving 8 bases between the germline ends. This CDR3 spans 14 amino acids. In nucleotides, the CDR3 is TGTGCCAGCAGTGACCGGGGGTTCACAGATACGCAGTATTTT. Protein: CASSDRGFTDTQYF.

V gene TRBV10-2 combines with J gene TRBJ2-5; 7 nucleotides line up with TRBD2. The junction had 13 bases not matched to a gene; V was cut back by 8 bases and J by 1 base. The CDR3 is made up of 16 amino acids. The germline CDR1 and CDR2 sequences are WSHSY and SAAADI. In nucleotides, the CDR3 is TGCGCCAGCGGGGAGGACCCCGGGAGGTTCCAAGAGACCCAGTACTTC. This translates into CASGEDPGRFQETQYF.

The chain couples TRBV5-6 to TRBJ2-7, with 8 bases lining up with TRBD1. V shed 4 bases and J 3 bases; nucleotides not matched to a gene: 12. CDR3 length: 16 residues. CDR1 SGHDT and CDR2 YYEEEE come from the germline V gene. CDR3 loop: CASSELTGTGVYEQYF. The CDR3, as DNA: TGTGCCAGCAGCGAACTGACCGGGACAGGAGTCTACGAGCAGTACTTC.

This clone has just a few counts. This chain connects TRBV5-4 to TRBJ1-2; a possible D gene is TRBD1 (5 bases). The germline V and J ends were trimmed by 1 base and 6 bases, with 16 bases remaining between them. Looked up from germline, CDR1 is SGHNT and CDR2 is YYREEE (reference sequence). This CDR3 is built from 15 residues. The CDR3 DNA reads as TGTGCCAGCAGCTTGTCCTCTGGCAGGGCAGATGGCTACACCTTC. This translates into CASSLSSGRADGYTF.

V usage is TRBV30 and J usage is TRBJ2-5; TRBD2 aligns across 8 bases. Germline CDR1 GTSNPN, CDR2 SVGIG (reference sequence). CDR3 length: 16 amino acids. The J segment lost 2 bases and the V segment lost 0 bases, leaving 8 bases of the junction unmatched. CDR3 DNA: TGTGCCTGGAGTGTGATGGCGGGGGGTGGTCAAGAGACCCAGTACTTC. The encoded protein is CAWSVMAGGGQETQYF.

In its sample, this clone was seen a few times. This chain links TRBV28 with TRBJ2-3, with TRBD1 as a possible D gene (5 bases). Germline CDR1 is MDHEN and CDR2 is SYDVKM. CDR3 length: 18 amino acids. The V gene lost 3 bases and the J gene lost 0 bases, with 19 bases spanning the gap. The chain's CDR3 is CASSFDMVGPPSTDTQYF. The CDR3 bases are TGTGCCAGCAGTTTCGATATGGTGGGGCCGCCTAGCACAGATACGCAGTATTTT.

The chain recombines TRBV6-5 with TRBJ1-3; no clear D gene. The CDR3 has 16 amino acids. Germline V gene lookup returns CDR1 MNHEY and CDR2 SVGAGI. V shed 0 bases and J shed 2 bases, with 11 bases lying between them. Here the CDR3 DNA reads TGTGCCAGCAGTTACTCGATCAGAATCACTGGAAACACCATATATTTT. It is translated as CASSYSIRITGNTIYF.

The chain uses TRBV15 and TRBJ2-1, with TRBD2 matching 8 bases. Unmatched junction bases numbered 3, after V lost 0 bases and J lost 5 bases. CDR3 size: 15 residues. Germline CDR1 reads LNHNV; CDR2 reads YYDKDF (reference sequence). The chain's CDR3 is CATSREAGVNNEQFF. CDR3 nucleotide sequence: TGTGCCACCAGCAGAGAAGCGGGGGTTAACAATGAGCAGTTCTTC.

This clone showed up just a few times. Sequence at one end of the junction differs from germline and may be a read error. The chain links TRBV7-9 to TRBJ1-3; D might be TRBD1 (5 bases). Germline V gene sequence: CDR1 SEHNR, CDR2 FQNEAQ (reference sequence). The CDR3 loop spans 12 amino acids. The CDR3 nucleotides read TGTTCCAGCAGCCAGGATCCGGGACTGCAAGATTTT. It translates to CSSSQDPGLQDF. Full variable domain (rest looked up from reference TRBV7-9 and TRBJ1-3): DTGVSQNPRHKITKRGQNVTFRCDPISEHNRLYWYRQTLGQGPEFLTYFQNEAQLEKSRLLSDRFSAERPKGSFSTLEIQRTEQGDSAMYLCSSSQDPGLQDFGEGSWLTVV.

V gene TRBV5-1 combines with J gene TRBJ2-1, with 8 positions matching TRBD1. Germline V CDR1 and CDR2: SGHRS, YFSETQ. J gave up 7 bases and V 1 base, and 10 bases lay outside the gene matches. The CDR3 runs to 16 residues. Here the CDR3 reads CASSLTRTGWGNEQFF. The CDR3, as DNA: TGCGCCAGCAGCTTGACCCGGACAGGGTGGGGTAATGAGCAGTTCTTC.

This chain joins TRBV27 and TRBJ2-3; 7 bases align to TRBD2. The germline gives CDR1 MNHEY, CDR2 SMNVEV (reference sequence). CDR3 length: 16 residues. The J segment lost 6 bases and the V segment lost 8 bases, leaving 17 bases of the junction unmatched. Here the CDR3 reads CASRLPGGKGGDTQYF. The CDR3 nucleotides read TGTGCCAGCCGCCTCCCCGGGGGGAAAGGTGGGGATACGCAGTATTTT.

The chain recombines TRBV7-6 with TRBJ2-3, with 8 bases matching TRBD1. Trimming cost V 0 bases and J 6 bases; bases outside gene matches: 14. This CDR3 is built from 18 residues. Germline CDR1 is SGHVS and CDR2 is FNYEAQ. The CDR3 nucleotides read TGTGCCAGCAGCTTAGCGTCCTCCGGGACAGGTCTCTCGGATACGCAGTATTTT. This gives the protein CASSLASSGTGLSDTQYF.

CDR3 nucleotide sequence: TGTGCTAGTGGTTTGGGCCAGGGGGCCGGTATAAGCAATCAGCCCCAGCATTTT. Translation gives CASGLGQGAGISNQPQHF. The chain is built from TRBV12-5 and TRBJ1-5; TRBD1 matches at 8 bases. CDR1 LGHNT and CDR2 FRNRAP come from the germline V gene. CDR3 length equals 18 residues. V dropped 1 base and J dropped 1; count of bases not matched to a gene: 9.

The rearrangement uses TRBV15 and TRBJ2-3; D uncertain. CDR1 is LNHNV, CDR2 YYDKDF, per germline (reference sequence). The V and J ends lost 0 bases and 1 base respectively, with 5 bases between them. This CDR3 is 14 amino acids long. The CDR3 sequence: CATSRDRGTDTQYF. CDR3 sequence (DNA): TGTGCCACCAGCAGAGATCGGGGCACAGATACGCAGTATTTT.

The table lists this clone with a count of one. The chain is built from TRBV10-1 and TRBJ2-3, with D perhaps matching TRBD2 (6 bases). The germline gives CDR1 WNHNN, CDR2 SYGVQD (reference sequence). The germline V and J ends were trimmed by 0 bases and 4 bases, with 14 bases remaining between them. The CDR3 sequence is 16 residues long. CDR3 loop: CASSESTSWEADTQYF. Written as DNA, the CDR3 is TGCGCCAGCAGTGAGTCAACTAGCTGGGAGGCAGATACGCAGTATTTT.

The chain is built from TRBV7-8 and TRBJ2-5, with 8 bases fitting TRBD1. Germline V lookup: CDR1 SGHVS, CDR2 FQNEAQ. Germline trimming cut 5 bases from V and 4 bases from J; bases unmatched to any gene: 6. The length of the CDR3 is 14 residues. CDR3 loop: CASSPGTGAETQYF. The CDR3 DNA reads TGTGCCAGCAGCCCTGGGACAGGAGCAGAGACCCAGTACTTC.

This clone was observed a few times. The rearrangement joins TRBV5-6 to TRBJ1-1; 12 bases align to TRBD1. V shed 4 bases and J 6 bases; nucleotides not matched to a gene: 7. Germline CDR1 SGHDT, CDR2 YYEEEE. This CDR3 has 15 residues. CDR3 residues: CASSRDRGRSAEAFF. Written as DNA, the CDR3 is TGTGCCAGCAGCCGGGACAGGGGGCGTTCCGCTGAAGCTTTCTTT.

The CDR3 region is CANPGGPLNQPQHF. The DNA for the CDR3 is TGTGCCAATCCAGGGGGACCCCTCAATCAGCCCCAGCATTTT. This sequence joins TRBV6-1 and TRBJ1-5, with 7 bases aligning to TRBD1. Per the germline V gene, CDR1 is MNHNS and CDR2 is SASEGT. This CDR3 region has 14 residues. The J segment lost 3 bases and the V segment lost 10 bases, leaving 9 bases of the junction unmatched.

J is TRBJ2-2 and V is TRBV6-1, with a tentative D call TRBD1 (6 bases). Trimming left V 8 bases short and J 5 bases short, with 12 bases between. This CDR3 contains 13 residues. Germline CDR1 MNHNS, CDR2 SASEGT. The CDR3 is CASGTWTTGELFF. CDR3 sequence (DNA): TGTGCCAGCGGGACATGGACTACCGGGGAGCTGTTTTTT.

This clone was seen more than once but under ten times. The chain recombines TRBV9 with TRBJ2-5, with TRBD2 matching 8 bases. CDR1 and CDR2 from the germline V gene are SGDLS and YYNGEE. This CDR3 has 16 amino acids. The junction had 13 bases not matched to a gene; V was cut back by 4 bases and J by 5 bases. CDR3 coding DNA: TGTGCCAGCAGCCCCGGGGGGGGTTGGATCGCGGAGACCCAGTACTTC. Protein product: CASSPGGGWIAETQYF.

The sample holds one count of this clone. CDR3 sequence: CASSGRDRDAYGYTF. The CDR3 coding sequence is TGTGCCAGCAGCGGCCGGGACAGGGACGCCTATGGCTACACCTTC. The chain links TRBV5-4 to TRBJ1-2; 9 bases are a match to TRBD1. Germline CDR1 SGHNT, CDR2 YYREEE (reference sequence). The CDR3 is 15 amino acids. V was pared by 4 bases and J by 4 bases, with 8 bases of the junction left unmatched.

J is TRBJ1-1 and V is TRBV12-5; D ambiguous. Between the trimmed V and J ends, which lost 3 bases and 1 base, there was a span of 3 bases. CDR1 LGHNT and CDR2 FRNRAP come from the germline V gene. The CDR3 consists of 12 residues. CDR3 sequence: CASGFKNTEAFF. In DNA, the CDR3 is TGTGCTAGTGGTTTTAAGAACACTGAAGCTTTCTTT. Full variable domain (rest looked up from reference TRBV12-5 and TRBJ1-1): DARVTQTPRHKVTEMGQEVTMRCQPILGHNTVFWYRQTMMQGLELLAYFRNRAPLDDSGMPKDRFSAEMPDATLATLKIQPSEPRDSAVYFCASGFKNTEAFFGQGTRLTVV.

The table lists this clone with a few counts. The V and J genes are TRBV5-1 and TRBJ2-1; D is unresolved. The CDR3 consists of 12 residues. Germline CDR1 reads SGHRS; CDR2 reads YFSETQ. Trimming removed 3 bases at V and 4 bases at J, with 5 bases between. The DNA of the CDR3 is TGCGCCAGCAGCTCGACTTACAATGAGCAGTTCTTC. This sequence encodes CASSSTYNEQFF.

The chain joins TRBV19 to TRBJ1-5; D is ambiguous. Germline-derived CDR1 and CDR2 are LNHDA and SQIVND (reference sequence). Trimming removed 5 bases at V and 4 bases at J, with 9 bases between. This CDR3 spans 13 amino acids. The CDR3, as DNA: TGTGCCAGTAGTCCCACAGTAAATCAGCCCCAGCATTTT. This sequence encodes CASSPTVNQPQHF.